This is a list of T cell receptor beta chains from one sample in a study of glioma-infiltrating T cells. TCRdb called the multiplex PCR reads again in MiXCR, with one record for every CDR3 protein. The sample holds 150,000 or so distinct CDR3 sequences, about two fifths seen once. The source material was glioma tissue, nonneoplastic brain tissue, or PBMCs (not recorded which). The receptor source for this set is a human donor with low-grade glioma or glioblastoma, undergoing nonglioma brain surgery, or in good health (not recorded which). The CDR3 runs from the conserved cysteine through the conserved F or W. The order of the fields is J gene, D gene, clone size, V gene, CDR3 DNA, CDR3 protein. D genes are given only for firm matches. Clone size is shown for a subset of rows, as once, few, many or a class of expanded clone.

>TRBJ1-5|NA|NA|TRBV2
TGTGCCAGCAGGACTGATAGCAATCAGCCCCAGCATTTT
CASRTDSNQPQHF
>TRBJ2-5|TRBD1|NA|TRBV28
TGTGCCAGCAGTTTAGGACAGGGGTACCAAGAGACCCAGTACTTC
CASSLGQGYQETQYF
>TRBJ2-7|NA|NA|TRBV9
TGTGCCAGCAGCGTAGAAGGAAGTCCTAGCGTATACAATGAGCAGTACTTC
CASSVEGSPSVYNEQYF
>TRBJ2-3|NA|NA|TRBV15
TGTGCCACCAGATCTAGCGGCACAGATACGCAGTATTTT
CATRSSGTDTQYF
>TRBJ1-5|NA|few|TRBV20-1
TGCAGTGCTAGAGATCAGGGCAGGGGACATCAGCCCCAGCATTTT
CSARDQGRGHQPQHF
>TRBJ2-7|TRBD2|few|TRBV20-1
TGCAGTGCTAGATCACAACTAGCGGGAGCTAATAACGAGCAGTACTTC
CSARSQLAGANNEQYF
>TRBJ2-3|NA|NA|TRBV2
TGTGCCAGCAGTGGCGCCGGTACTAGCACAGATACGCAGTATTTT
CASSGAGTSTDTQYF
>TRBJ1-1|NA|NA|TRBV6-1
TGTGCCAGCGGTCGAGGGGACGCTGAAGCTTTCTTT
CASGRGDAEAFF
>TRBJ2-1|TRBD2|few|TRBV28
TGTGCCAGCAGTCCTCTAGCGGGAGGGGACAATGAGCAGTTCTTC
CASSPLAGGDNEQFF
>TRBJ1-5|NA|NA|TRBV2
TGTGCCAGCAGTGGAGAAGCTGGCTGGAGCAATCAGCCCCAGCATTTT
CASSGEAGWSNQPQHF
>TRBJ2-7|TRBD2|NA|TRBV12-3/TRBV12-4
TGTGCCAGCAGTTCGGGACTAGCGGTCGAGCAGTACTTC
CASSSGLAVEQYF
>TRBJ2-5|TRBD1|few|TRBV7-2
TGTGCCAGCAGCTTAGGAGGAGAGGGACAGGGACAAGAGACCCAGTACTTC
CASSLGGEGQGQETQYF
>TRBJ2-3|TRBD2|few|TRBV18
TGTGCCAGCTCACCGACAGCGGGACCAGATACGCAGTATTTT
CASSPTAGPDTQYF